This TCR beta chain was documented in a study of blood T cell repertoires in COVID-19. Turning to the study itself: Donors in the United States, Italy and Spain gave samples during acute or convalescent COVID-19.

Only in-frame clones appear in the TCRdb table, and some are missing; sequencing was by immunoSEQ multiplex PCR. Altogether 95,000 to 150,000 clones are present, over 75% being singletons, with the ten largest covering just over 6.5%. The sample comprised peripheral blood. The sequence was collected from an elderly man with active or convalescent COVID-19.

CDR3 DNA sequence: TGTGCCAGCAGTTTAGCGCGGGGAACCGAGCAGTACTTC. Translation: CASSLARGTEQYF. The chain is built from TRBV12-3 or TRBV12-4 and TRBJ2-7, with TRBD2 as a possible D gene (6 bases). The CDR3 extends over 13 amino acids. Trimming removed 0 bases from V and 6 bases from J, with 9 bases in between.